The rows below give T cell receptor beta chains drawn from one sample of a study of shared clonotypes between healthy human individuals. Measured with immunoSEQ multiplex PCR; TCRdb has only the in-frame clones, and not every one. Of 1,100,000 or so clones in the sample, roughly 74% are singletons; the top ten hold 0.52%. Sample: memory CD4+ T cells from PBMCs. The receptors come from a young man in good health. Some clones in this sample may be carry-over from other donors' samples. The CDR3 runs from the conserved cysteine through the conserved F or W. Fields, in order: D gene, clone size, J gene, V gene, CDR3 DNA, CDR3 protein. The D gene is left open where the match is weak. Some rows have no size entry. The others give once, few or many, or a class for an expanded clone.

TRBD2 | once | TRBJ2-2 | TRBV5-4 | TGTGCCAGCAGCGTTACTAGCGGCACCGGGGAGCTGTTTTTT | CASSVTSGTGELFF
NA | once | TRBJ2-3 | TRBV6-6 | TGTGCCAGCAGTCACTCCGGGGGCTTGGCAGATACGCAGTATTTT | CASSHSGGLADTQYF
TRBD1 | NA | TRBJ1-2 | TRBV28 | TGTGCCAGCAGGGCAGGGGGGATCTATGGCTACACCTTC | CASRAGGIYGYTF
NA | NA | TRBJ1-4 | TRBV10-2 | TGCGCCAGCAGTGAAATACGCCAGCCTTCGGGAGAAAAACTGTTTTTT | CASSEIRQPSGEKLFF
NA | few | TRBJ1-1 | TRBV5-1 | TGCGCCAGCAGCTTAACACAGAACACTGAAGCTTTCTTT | CASSLTQNTEAFF
NA | few | TRBJ1-2 | TRBV30 | TGTGCCTTACTATCGAGGGGTAATGGCTACACCTTC | CALLSRGNGYTF
TRBD2 | NA | TRBJ2-2 | TRBV30 | TGTGCCCGAAAACTAGCGGGGGCCGGGGAGCTGTTTTTT | CARKLAGAGELFF
TRBD2 | once | TRBJ2-3 | TRBV7-3 | TGTGCCAGCAGCTTACTAGCGGCTAGCACAGATACGCAGTATTTT | CASSLLAASTDTQYF
NA | few | TRBJ1-4 | TRBV4-1 | TGCGCCAGCAGCCAAGATGGGAGCAGGGGAGAAAAACTGTTTTTT | CASSQDGSRGEKLFF
NA | NA | TRBJ2-1 | TRBV6-5 | TGTGCCAGCAGATTAGGACTATTTAATGAGCAGTTCTTC | CASRLGLFNEQFF
NA | few | TRBJ1-5 | TRBV30 | TGTGCCTGGAGTGTCGAAGGGAGGTTACAGCCCCAGCATTTT | CAWSVEGRLQPQHF
NA | NA | TRBJ1-2 | TRBV7-9 | TGTGCCGGCCATCCGCAGGTGGCCTATGGCTACACCTTC | CAGHPQVAYGYTF
NA | few | TRBJ1-1 | TRBV28 | TGTGCCAGCAGTTACCCAGGGATTGGAACGAACACTGAAGCTTTCTTT | CASSYPGIGTNTEAFF
NA | once | TRBJ2-6 | TRBV11-1 | TGTGCCAGCAGCTCTAAGGGGACCTCTGGGGCCAACGTCCTGACTTTC | CASSSKGTSGANVLTF
TRBD1 | NA | TRBJ1-6 | TRBV6-5 | TGTGCCAGCAGTTACTCGATGGGGACAGGGTCCTCACCCCTCCACTTT | CASSYSMGTGSSPLHF
NA | once | TRBJ1-4 | TRBV30 | TGTGCCTGGGGGGCTCGGAGGGATGAAAAACTGTTTTTT | CAWGARRDEKLFF
TRBD1 | many | TRBJ1-2 | TRBV5-4 | TGTGCCAGCAGCTCAACGCAGCGACAGGGCCCAGGGGGCTACACCTTC | CASSSTQRQGPGGYTF
NA | NA | TRBJ1-5 | TRBV2 | TGTGCCAGCAGTGAGAGGTTTGCGCAGCCCCAGCATTTT | CASSERFAQPQHF
TRBD1 | once | TRBJ2-7 | TRBV5-1 | TGCGCCAGCAGCTTGGCAGGGGGCGAGTACGAGCAGTACTTC | CASSLAGGEYEQYF
TRBD1 | NA | TRBJ2-7 | TRBV10-3 | TGTGCCATCAGTGCCCAGGACAGGGGGCATCGCGAGCAGTACTTC | CAISAQDRGHREQYF
NA | NA | TRBJ2-1 | TRBV29-1 | TGCAGCGTTGGGGGGGCGGGATACAATGAGCAGTTCTTC | CSVGGAGYNEQFF
NA | NA | TRBJ2-7 | TRBV30 | TGTGCCTGGAAGTCTCCTGGGACCTACGAGCAGTACTTC | CAWKSPGTYEQYF
NA | NA | TRBJ2-3 | TRBV6-1 | TGTGCCAGCGTTGTTCGAGCGCCCACAGATACGCAGTATTTT | CASVVRAPTDTQYF
TRBD1 | few | TRBJ1-1 | TRBV29-1 | TGCAGCGTTGTGTCACCCGGGACAGGGAACACTGAAGCTTTCTTT | CSVVSPGTGNTEAFF
TRBD1 | NA | TRBJ1-1 | TRBV11-2 | TGTGCCAGCAGGAGGACAGGGGGTACGAACACTGAAGCTTTCTTT | CASRRTGGTNTEAFF
NA | NA | TRBJ1-2 | TRBV5-4 | TGTGCCAGCAGCTTGGATCGGGACTCCTATGGCTACACCTTC | CASSLDRDSYGYTF
NA | NA | TRBJ2-3 | TRBV4-1 | TGCGCCAGCAGCCAAGTTCTTAGAAATACGCAGTATTTT | CASSQVLRNTQYF
NA | NA | TRBJ1-1 | TRBV28 | TGTGCCAGCAGTTTCCAGGGGCAAACTGAAGCTTTCTTT | CASSFQGQTEAFF
NA | few | TRBJ2-3 | TRBV7-9 | TGTGCCAGCAGCTCGCGACTGGAGAGCACAGATACGCAGTATTTT | CASSSRLESTDTQYF
NA | NA | TRBJ2-3 | TRBV11-1 | TGTGCCAGCAGCTTACGGACCACCAGCACAGATACGCAGTATTTT | CASSLRTTSTDTQYF
NA | NA | TRBJ1-4 | TRBV28 | TGTGCCAGCAGTTTTGGCGCGAGAAAACTGTTTTTT | CASSFGARKLFF
TRBD1 | NA | TRBJ2-1 | TRBV10-3 | TGTGCCATCAGTGAGTCGATAACCGGGACAGCAAATAATGAGCAGTTCTTC | CAISESITGTANNEQFF
NA | NA | TRBJ1-2 | TRBV9 | TGTGCCAGCAGCGTAGATGGGGCGCGGGACTATGGCTACACCTTC | CASSVDGARDYGYTF
NA | NA | TRBJ1-3 | TRBV6-6 | TGTGCCAGTACCCAGAGCTCTGGAAACACCATATATTTT | CASTQSSGNTIYF
TRBD1 | NA | TRBJ2-5 | TRBV5-4 | TGTGCCAGCAGGCCTAACAGGGGCGGGGAGACCCAGTACTTC | CASRPNRGGETQYF
NA | NA | TRBJ1-2 | TRBV10-3 | TGTGCCATCACTATGGACACTCGTTTGCTTAACTATGGCTACACCTTC | CAITMDTRLLNYGYTF
NA | once | TRBJ2-2 | TRBV19 | TGTGCCAGTAGTATCTCCCGGCGTAGCGGGGAGCTGTTTTTT | CASSISRRSGELFF
TRBD1 | once | TRBJ2-1 | TRBV5-1 | TGCGCCAGCAGCTTCGCGGGACAGGCCTACAATGAGCAGTTCTTC | CASSFAGQAYNEQFF
TRBD2 | NA | TRBJ2-7 | TRBV4-2 | TGTGCCAGCAGCCAAGGGGCACGGGGGGGGCACGAGCAGTACTTC | CASSQGARGGHEQYF
NA | NA | TRBJ2-5 | TRBV27 | TGTGCCAGCAGTTTAAGGGACCCCGGAGGGACCCAGTACTTC | CASSLRDPGGTQYF
NA | NA | TRBJ2-2 | TRBV19 | TGTGCCGGTCGGGGCATTAAGACCGGGGAGCTGTTTTTT | CAGRGIKTGELFF
NA | NA | TRBJ1-3 | TRBV30 | TGTGCCTGGAGTGTCCTTTCTCCTGGAAACACCATATATTTT | CAWSVLSPGNTIYF
NA | few | TRBJ1-3 | TRBV7-9 | TGTGCCAGCAGCTTTCAGCGCTCTGGAAACACCATATATTTT | CASSFQRSGNTIYF
NA | NA | TRBJ2-7 | TRBV28 | TGTGCCAGCAGGCCAAGGACCGTTGGGGGCTACGAGCAGTACTTC | CASRPRTVGGYEQYF
TRBD1 | NA | TRBJ1-1 | TRBV6-5 | TGTGCCAGCAGTTCACAGGGGGGAGCTTTCTTT | CASSSQGGAFF
NA | NA | TRBJ1-2 | TRBV5-1 | TGCGCCAGCAGCTTTGGCGAAGGGGGGAGGTATGGCTACACCTTC | CASSFGEGGRYGYTF
NA | NA | TRBJ1-1 | TRBV28 | TGTGCCAGCAGTGCCGTCCGGGAAGCTTTCTTT | CASSAVREAFF
NA | few | TRBJ2-3 | TRBV19 | TGTGCCAGTAGTATCGGGTACCGCACAGATACGCAGTATTTT | CASSIGYRTDTQYF
NA | NA | TRBJ2-2 | TRBV10-1 | TGCGCCAGCAGTTCGAACACCGGGGAGCTGTTTTTT | CASSSNTGELFF
NA | NA | TRBJ1-3 | TRBV6-1 | TGTGCCAGCAGTGAAAGGCCTTTGGCTGGAAACACCATATATTTT | CASSERPLAGNTIYF
NA | once | TRBJ2-7 | TRBV18 | TGTGCCAGCTCACCAGCAGCGGGCTACGAGCAGTACTTC | CASSPAAGYEQYF
TRBD2 | few | TRBJ2-2 | TRBV19 | TGTGCCAGTAGTATAGTGGTAGCGGGAGTTTATACCGGGGAGCTGTTTTTT | CASSIVVAGVYTGELFF
TRBD1 | few | TRBJ1-5 | TRBV30 | TGTGCCTGGAGTGGACAGGGTGATAAGCCCCAGCATTTT | CAWSGQGDKPQHF
NA | few | TRBJ1-1 | TRBV18 | TGTGCCAGCTCACCATCACTGGACACTGAAGCTTTCTTT | CASSPSLDTEAFF
NA | NA | TRBJ2-2 | TRBV5-1 | TGCGCCAGCAGCTTGGGAGGAGGACCGGGCACCGGGGAGCTGTTTTTT | CASSLGGGPGTGELFF
TRBD1 | NA | TRBJ2-5 | TRBV7-9 | TGTGCCAGCAGCACAGGGACAGGGGGCAATTGGGAGACCCAGTACTTC | CASSTGTGGNWETQYF
NA | NA | TRBJ2-7 | TRBV19 | TGTGCCAGTGCTCTCGGCGGGCACTCCTACGAGCAGTACTTC | CASALGGHSYEQYF
NA | NA | TRBJ2-6 | TRBV2 | TGTGCCAGCACCACTGGGGCCTCTGGGGCCAACGTCCTGACTTTC | CASTTGASGANVLTF
NA | NA | TRBJ1-2 | TRBV5-4 | TGTGCCAGCAGCTACGCTGGCTATGGCTACACCTTC | CASSYAGYGYTF